The next 13 T cell receptor beta chains were all read from a single sample in a study of T-cell reconstitution after alpha-beta-depleted transplantation in children. Unique molecular identifiers were used to barcode this TCRbeta library. TCRdb independently ran MiXCR on the PCR reads; one entry per CDR3 protein. The sample holds hundreds of thousands of distinct CDR3 sequences, roughly 13% seen once. The sequences come from PBMCs, mostly from graft donor cells, collected 360 days after TCRalphabeta/CD19-depleted stem cell transplant. These receptors came from a male patient between 10 and 17 years old who had a stem cell transplant for acute myeloid leukemia, so the T cells may come from the graft donor.

The DNA for the CDR3 is TGTGCCAGCAGTTACTCCACAGCGGGGGCGGGGAATGAGCAGTTCTTC. This encodes CASSYSTAGAGNEQFF. The chain recombines TRBV6-5 with TRBJ2-1; 8 bases are shared with TRBD2. Per the germline V gene, CDR1 is MNHEY and CDR2 is SVGAGI. V lost 0 bases and J lost 7; bases outside the gene matches: 8. This CDR3 spans 16 amino acids.

This clonotype came up a few times. This rearrangement joins TRBV9 to TRBJ1-5, with 9 bases identical to TRBD1. Trimming at V came to 4 bases and at J to 6 bases, leaving 11 bases not matched to a gene. Germline assignment: CDR1 SGDLS and CDR2 YYNGEE. The CDR3 is made up of 16 amino acids. In DNA form, the CDR3 reads TGTGCCAGCAGCCCAGGGACAGGGTTTAACGGTCAGCCCCAGCATTTT. Translating it yields CASSPGTGFNGQPQHF.

The gene calls are TRBV29-1 and TRBJ2-3; D gene ambiguous. The CDR3 runs 13 residues. Germline V lookup: CDR1 SQVTM, CDR2 ANQGSEA. Trimming removed 1 base from V and 4 bases from J, with 9 bases in between. The CDR3 DNA follows: TGCAGCGTTGAAGGCATGATCTCAGATACGCAGTATTTT. It codes for CSVEGMISDTQYF.

CDR3 protein: CASSARRLAGANEQYF. Here the CDR3 DNA reads TGTGCCAGCAGCGCCAGACGACTAGCGGGAGCCAACGAGCAGTACTTC. This chain connects TRBV7-2 to TRBJ2-7; TRBD2 matches 12 bases. V lost 5 bases and J lost 5; bases outside the gene matches: 10. Germline CDR1 and CDR2: SGHTA and FQGNSA. The CDR3 is made up of 16 amino acids.

The J gene is TRBJ2-5, the V gene TRBV20-1, with 8 bases matching TRBD2. The CDR3 has 14 residues. J was trimmed by 5 bases and V by 4 bases; bases with no gene match: 9. From germline, CDR1 is DFQATT and CDR2 SNEGSKA (reference sequence). The CDR3 here is CSAIPGGRSETQYF. In DNA, the CDR3 is TGCAGTGCTATTCCTGGCGGGAGGTCGGAGACCCAGTACTTC.

V usage is TRBV29-1 and J usage is TRBJ2-7; D gene ambiguous. V was trimmed by 4 bases and J by 4 bases, leaving 11 bases between them. Germline CDR1 and CDR2: SQVTM and ANQGSEA. The CDR3 runs to 12 residues. The CDR3 spells CSVGFGQYEQYF. DNA of the CDR3: TGCAGCGTTGGATTTGGGCAATACGAGCAGTACTTC.

V gene TRBV20-1 combines with J gene TRBJ2-1; 7 positions match TRBD2. CDR1 DFQATT and CDR2 SNEGSKA come from the germline V gene (reference sequence). With 4 bases clipped from V and 1 base from J, the junction kept 4 bases outside the gene matches. The CDR3 runs to 14 residues. CDR3 sequence: CSAKPSGSYNEQFF. DNA of the CDR3: TGCAGTGCTAAACCTAGCGGATCCTACAATGAGCAGTTCTTC.

This clonotype was counted at least ten times. This rearrangement joins TRBV12-5 to TRBJ2-2; D uncertain. The CDR3 has 14 residues. Germline lookup yields CDR1 LGHNT and CDR2 FRNRAP. The V end was cut by 6 bases, the J end by 4 bases, with 12 bases between. The CDR3 loop reads CASGWGLGTGELFF. CDR3 sequence (DNA): TGTGCTAGTGGGTGGGGATTGGGCACCGGGGAGCTGTTTTTT. The full variable domain, rest sourced from reference TRBV12-5 and TRBJ2-2, is DARVTQTPRHKVTEMGQEVTMRCQPILGHNTVFWYRQTMMQGLELLAYFRNRAPLDDSGMPKDRFSAEMPDATLATLKIQPSEPRDSAVYFCASGWGLGTGELFFGEGSRLTVL.

This clonotype was observed at least ten times. The chain couples TRBV20-1 to TRBJ2-5; D is uncertain. This CDR3 has 12 amino acids. V was pared by 3 bases and J by 1 base, with 6 bases between. CDR1 is DFQATT, CDR2 SNEGSKA, per germline (reference sequence). The CDR3 reads CSARFIQETQYF. The CDR3 DNA follows: TGCAGTGCTAGGTTTATCCAAGAGACCCAGTACTTC.

This clonotype was picked up many times. V usage is TRBV12-3 or TRBV12-4 and J usage is TRBJ2-1; tentatively, D is TRBD1 (5 bases). Trimming took 7 bases from V and 8 from J, leaving 9 bases between them. This CDR3 has 11 residues. The CDR3 sequence: CASTSGYEQFF. CDR3 in DNA: TGTGCCAGCACCTCAGGGTATGAGCAGTTCTTC.

In this sample, this clonotype turned up many times. This chain uses TRBV6-6 with TRBJ2-7; D gene ambiguous. CDR1 and CDR2 (germline): MNHNY, SVGAGI (reference sequence). The CDR3 has 11 amino acids. The germline V and J ends were trimmed by 6 bases and 2 bases, with 5 bases remaining between them. Here the CDR3 DNA reads TGTGCCAGCAGCATACCCTACGAGCAGTACTTC. This sequence encodes CASSIPYEQYF.

CDR3 sequence reads: CSARDPREVNIQYF. The CDR3 DNA is TGCAGTGCTAGAGATCCCCGGGAGGTGAACATTCAGTACTTC. The rearrangement joins TRBV20-1 to TRBJ2-4, with 7 bases identical to TRBD2. The CDR3 covers 14 residues. Germline V lookup: CDR1 DFQATT, CDR2 SNEGSKA (reference sequence). Losses at the gene ends were 0 bases for V and 7 bases for J; bases not matched to a gene: 6.

In this sample, this clonotype turned up many times. This chain uses TRBV28 with TRBJ2-1; tentative D call: TRBD1 (5 bases). CDR1 and CDR2 (germline): MDHEN, SYDVKM. V shed 3 bases and J shed 5 bases, with 8 bases lying between them. CDR3 length: 13 residues. DNA for the CDR3: TGTGCCAGCAGTTTCGACAGCAACAATGAGCAGTTCTTC. Translation gives CASSFDSNNEQFF.